The rows below give T cell receptor beta chains drawn from one sample of a study of molecular identifiers for immune sequencing clone quantification. TCRdb fed the PCR reads into MiXCR, producing one record per CDR3 protein. The sample records under 600,000 distinct CDR3 sequences, about 25% being singletons. The specimen sequenced was naive CD8+ T cells from blood, with Jurkat cell RNA spiked in. These TCRs come from a human donor in good health. Some libraries in this study had Jurkat cell RNA spiked in. CDR3s include the opening cysteine and the closing phenylalanine or tryptophan. A D gene is named only where the DNA matches it firmly. A row's size may be missing; if present it is once, few, many or a size class.

cdr3_nt cdr3_aa clone_size j_call d_call v_call
TGTGCCAGCAGGGTAACAAGTCTGGGCACAGATACGCAGTATTTT CASRVTSLGTDTQYF few TRBJ2-3 NA TRBV27
TGCAGTGCTAGAGATCTGGAAACCTACGAGCAGTACTTC CSARDLETYEQYF few TRBJ2-7 NA TRBV20-1
TGTGCCAGCTTACCGGGACAGCTTGGAGCTTTCTTT CASLPGQLGAFF NA TRBJ1-1 TRBD1 TRBV18
TGCGCCAGCAGCCGGACTAGCGGATCGTCCTACGAGCAGTACTTC CASSRTSGSSYEQYF NA TRBJ2-7 TRBD2 TRBV5-1
TGCAGTGCTACCCGGGCCCACAGCGGACTAAACCAAGAGACCCAGTACTTC CSATRAHSGLNQETQYF few TRBJ2-5 NA TRBV20-1
TGTGCCTGGGCAGCCCCCGGGGAGCTGTTTTTT CAWAAPGELFF NA TRBJ2-2 NA TRBV30
TGCGCCAGCAGCCAGGGAGCCGGGACGGGGAACTATGGCTACACCTTC CASSQGAGTGNYGYTF many TRBJ1-2 NA TRBV4-3
TGTGCCAGCAGGGACGGAGCGGGAGGGGCATCGGATGAGCAGTTCTTC CASRDGAGGASDEQFF NA TRBJ2-1 TRBD2 TRBV2
TGTGCCAGCTTAGCGGAGGGGGGGGATGAGCAGTTCTTC CASLAEGGDEQFF NA TRBJ2-1 NA TRBV6-5
TGTGCCAGCAGTTGGGGACAGAAGAACACTGAAGCTTTCTTT CASSWGQKNTEAFF NA TRBJ1-1 TRBD1 TRBV12-3/TRBV12-4
TGCGCCAGCAGCACCGACCGCTACACCGGGGAGCTGTTTTTT CASSTDRYTGELFF NA TRBJ2-2 NA TRBV5-1
TGTGCCAGCAGCGTAGGACTAGCGGGGACCAATGAGCAGTTCTTC CASSVGLAGTNEQFF few TRBJ2-1 TRBD2 TRBV9
TGTGCCAGCAGCCGGGGACAGGTCCAAGAGACCCAGTACTTC CASSRGQVQETQYF NA TRBJ2-5 TRBD1 TRBV12-3/TRBV12-4
TGTGCCAGCAGCTTGGCCATGACCAGGGAGCAGTACTTC CASSLAMTREQYF NA TRBJ2-7 NA TRBV5-6
TGTGCCAGCAGTGAATTTGGGGACATGCGGCGAGAGACCCAGTACTTC CASSEFGDMRRETQYF NA TRBJ2-5 NA TRBV25-1
TGTGCCAGCAGTTTAAGGACAGATAATCAGCCCCAGCATTTT CASSLRTDNQPQHF NA TRBJ1-5 NA TRBV12-3/TRBV12-4
TGCGCCAGCAGCCAAGCGCTAGCGGGAGGGCCTATAGCAGATACGCAGTATTTT CASSQALAGGPIADTQYF few TRBJ2-3 TRBD2 TRBV4-3
TGTGCCAGCAGTCTCCAGGGGGCAGTTTTCTATGGCTACACCTTC CASSLQGAVFYGYTF NA TRBJ1-2 TRBD1 TRBV28
TGCGCCAGCAGCCAAGAGGGGCGAGGCGGCTTCACAGATACGCAGTATTTT CASSQEGRGGFTDTQYF many TRBJ2-3 NA TRBV4-1
TGTGCCAGCAGCCCCCCCGGGAACTACAATGAGCAGTTCTTC CASSPPGNYNEQFF many TRBJ2-1 NA TRBV7-6
TGTGCCAGCAGCTTATTACCCCAAGAACAAGAGGCCCAGTACTTC CASSLLPQEQEAQYF few TRBJ2-5 NA TRBV7-2
TGTGCCAGCCCCTCCGGGACAGGGCACTCTGGAAACACCATATATTTT CASPSGTGHSGNTIYF NA TRBJ1-3 TRBD1 TRBV19
TGTGCCAGTAGCACATCCGGGTACTACTACGAGCAGTACTTC CASSTSGYYYEQYF NA TRBJ2-7 NA TRBV19
TGTGCCAGAAGCCCCGGACCCCGCAGACTGTTTTTT CARSPGPRRLFF NA TRBJ1-4 NA TRBV5-3
TGCGCCAGCAGCCAAGTAGGTCCCCCTTACAATGAGCAGTTCTTC CASSQVGPPYNEQFF NA TRBJ2-1 NA TRBV4-3
TGTGCCACCAGCAGAGGTGCCAGGGCGTCCTATAATTCACCCCTCCACTTT CATSRGARASYNSPLHF NA TRBJ1-6 NA TRBV15
TGCGCCAGCAGCCCCGGGATCTCTGGGGCCAACGTCCTGACTTTC CASSPGISGANVLTF many TRBJ2-6 NA TRBV4-3
TGTGCCAGCAGTTTTGGGGGATTCCTGAGCAATCAGCCCCAGCATTTT CASSFGGFLSNQPQHF few TRBJ1-5 NA TRBV6-2/TRBV6-3
TGTGCCAGCAGCTTGGGCGGGGGCCGCTCCCGTTCCGGGGAGCAGTACTTC CASSLGGGRSRSGEQYF NA TRBJ2-7 NA TRBV13
TGCGCCAGCAGCTGGACACCCGAAAGCGACGAGCAGTACTTC CASSWTPESDEQYF many TRBJ2-7 NA TRBV5-1
TGTGCCAGCAGCCGGGGGTGGTCCTACGAGCAGTACTTC CASSRGWSYEQYF few TRBJ2-7 NA TRBV3-1
TGCGCCAGCAGCTGGGCGGGGGGGCACGCAGATACGCAGTATTTT CASSWAGGHADTQYF few TRBJ2-3 TRBD2 TRBV5-1
TGTGCCAGCAGTGAAGCCGGACTCGAACAAGAGACCCAGTACTTC CASSEAGLEQETQYF few TRBJ2-5 NA TRBV2
TGTGCCAGTAGTATAAACCCTCCCAATCAGCCCCAGCATTTT CASSINPPNQPQHF few TRBJ1-5 NA TRBV19
TGTGTCAGCAGCTTGCCGACAGGGAGGGGGTCCTACGAGCAGTACTTC CVSSLPTGRGSYEQYF NA TRBJ2-7 NA TRBV7-2
TGCAGCGTCACGACTAGCAGCTCCTACAATGAGCAGTTCTTC CSVTTSSSYNEQFF NA TRBJ2-1 TRBD2 TRBV29-1
TGCGCCAGCAGCCAAGATCGGGGTAGCGGGGTGGCAGATACGCAGTATTTT CASSQDRGSGVADTQYF NA TRBJ2-3 TRBD2 TRBV4-3
TGTGCCAGCAGTCTTCGACAGGGCCACGAGCAGTACTTC CASSLRQGHEQYF NA TRBJ2-7 TRBD1 TRBV27
TGTGCCAGCAGCCAAGTCACATTAACGGCCAACGTCCTGACTTTC CASSQVTLTANVLTF many TRBJ2-6 NA TRBV16
TGTGCCAGTAGTAGCAGAGGGACCGGTTACTCCTACGAGCAGTACTTC CASSSRGTGYSYEQYF few TRBJ2-7 NA TRBV19
TGTGCCAGCGGCCCCAGGGTGAACACTGAAGCTTTCTTT CASGPRVNTEAFF many TRBJ1-1 NA TRBV7-9